This T cell receptor beta chain was sequenced in a study of Graves' ophthalmopathy and Graves' hyperthyroidism. Trimming removed 0 bases at V and 6 bases at J, with 14 bases between. This CDR3 comprises 15 residues. From germline, CDR1 is MNHEY and CDR2 SVGAGI. Amplification of TCR beta CDR3 regions used RNA transcripts. HTBI primers were employed in first-round RT-PCR, then a second-round multiplex PCR followed. TCRdb re-called the multiplex PCR reads with MiXCR, one entry per CDR3 protein. This sample has hundreds of thousands of distinct CDR3 sequences, with approximately 15% found just once. This clonotype showed up many times.

The rearrangement joins TRBV6-5 to TRBJ1-2; weak D call: TRBD1 (5 bases). Material for sequencing was blood. This sequence was found in a woman in her 30s with Graves' ophthalmopathy. Here the CDR3 DNA reads TGTGCCAGCAGTTACTCGCCGGGGGATAAGGATGGCTACACCTTC. Its translation is CASSYSPGDKDGYTF.